Ten or more counts support the clone carrying this T cell receptor (beta chain). What it binds is unknown. With 4 bases removed from V and 7 bases from J, the gap between germline ends came to 13 bases. The CDR3 spans 13 residues. Germline-derived CDR1 and CDR2 are SGHTA and FQGNSA. Sequencing was done on patients that had shown CD8+CD57+ cell expansion by flow cytometry. The sample belongs to a study of CD8+CD57+ T cells in acquired aplastic anemia. Turning to the study itself: Sorted CD4+ and CD8+ cells gave a mean 3.2 ug DNA, range 0.2 to 27.4 ug. Whole-study findings and limits: Patients and controls shared 25 to 35 CD8+ CDR3 sequences, highly expressed in patients.

TCR beta VDJ and CDR3 were profiled, and genomic DNA was the template. Via MiXCR, TCRdb re-called the reads, giving one row per CDR3 protein. The table has more than 150,000 distinct CDR3 sequences, more than 45% seen once. This chain connects TRBV7-2 to TRBJ1-2; weak D call: TRBD1 (6 bases). The TCR originated in a human donor with aplastic anemia. Sequenced sample: sorted CD4+, CD8+, or CD8+CD57+ T cells (not recorded which) from PBMCs. The CDR3 region is CASSSGALSGYTF. The DNA for the CDR3 is TGTGCCAGCAGCTCAGGGGCTCTGAGTGGCTACACCTTC.